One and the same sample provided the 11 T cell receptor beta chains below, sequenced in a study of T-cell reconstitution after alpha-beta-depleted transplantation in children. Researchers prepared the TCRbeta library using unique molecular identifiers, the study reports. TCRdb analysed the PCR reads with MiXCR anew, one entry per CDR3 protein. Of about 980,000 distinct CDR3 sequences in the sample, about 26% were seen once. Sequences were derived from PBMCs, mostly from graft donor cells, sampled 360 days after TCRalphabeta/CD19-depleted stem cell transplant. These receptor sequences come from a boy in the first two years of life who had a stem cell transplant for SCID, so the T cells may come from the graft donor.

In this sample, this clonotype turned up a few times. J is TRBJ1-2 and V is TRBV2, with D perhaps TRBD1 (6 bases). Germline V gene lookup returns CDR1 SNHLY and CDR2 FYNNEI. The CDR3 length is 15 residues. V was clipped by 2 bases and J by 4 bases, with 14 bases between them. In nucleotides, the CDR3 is TGTGCCAGCAGTGAAATAACAGGGAGGACCTATGGCTACACCTTC. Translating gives CASSEITGRTYGYTF.

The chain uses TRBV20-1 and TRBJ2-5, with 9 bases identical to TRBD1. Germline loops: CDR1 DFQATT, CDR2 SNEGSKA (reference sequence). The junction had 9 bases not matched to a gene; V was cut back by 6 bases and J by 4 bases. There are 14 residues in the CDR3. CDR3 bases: TGCAGTGCCCCCCGGACAGGGGAGGGAGAGACCCAGTACTTC. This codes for CSAPRTGEGETQYF.

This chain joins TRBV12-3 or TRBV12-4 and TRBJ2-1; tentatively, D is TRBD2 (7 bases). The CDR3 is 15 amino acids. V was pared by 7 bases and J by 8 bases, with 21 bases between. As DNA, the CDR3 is TGTGCCAGCACCACTTGGGGGGGCCGAAGCCATGAGCAGTTCTTC. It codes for CASTTWGGRSHEQFF.

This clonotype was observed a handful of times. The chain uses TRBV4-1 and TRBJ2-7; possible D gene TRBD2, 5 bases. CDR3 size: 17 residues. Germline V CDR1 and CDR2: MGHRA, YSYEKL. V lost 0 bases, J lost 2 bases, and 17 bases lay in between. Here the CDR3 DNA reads TGCGCCAGCAGCCAAGAACGGGGAGCGAAGGGCCCCTACGAGCAGTACTTC. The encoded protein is CASSQERGAKGPYEQYF.

CDR3 DNA: TGCGCCAGCAGCTTGGAGGGAGTTCATGGCTACACCTTC. It codes for CASSLEGVHGYTF. This chain uses TRBV5-1 with TRBJ1-2; no clear D gene. Per the germline V gene, CDR1 is SGHRS and CDR2 is YFSETQ. The CDR3 covers 13 residues. Trimming shortened V by 0 bases and J by 6 bases, and 9 bases separated the two germline ends. The variable domain in full, with the rest retrieved from reference TRBV5-1 and TRBJ1-2, is KAGVTQTPRYLIKTRGQQVTLSCSPISGHRSVSWYQQTPGQGLQFLFEYFSETQRNKGNFPGRFSGRQFSNSRSEMNVSTLELGDSALYLCASSLEGVHGYTFGSGTRLTVV.

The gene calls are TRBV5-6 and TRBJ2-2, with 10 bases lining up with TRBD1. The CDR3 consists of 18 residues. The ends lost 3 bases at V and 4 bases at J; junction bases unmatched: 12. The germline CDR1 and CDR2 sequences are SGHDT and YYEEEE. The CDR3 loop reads CASSSFTRDRGGTGELFF. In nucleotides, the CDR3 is TGTGCCAGCAGCTCTTTTACCCGGGACAGGGGAGGCACCGGGGAGCTGTTTTTT.

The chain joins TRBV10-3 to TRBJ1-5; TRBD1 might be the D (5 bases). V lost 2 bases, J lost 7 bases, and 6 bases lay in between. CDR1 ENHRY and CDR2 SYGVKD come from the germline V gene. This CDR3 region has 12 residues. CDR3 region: CAISERGQPQHF. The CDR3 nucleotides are TGTGCCATCAGTGAGAGGGGACAGCCCCAGCATTTT.

The DNA for the CDR3 is TGTGCCAGCAGCTTGGAACAGGCCCAAGAGACCCAGTACTTC. It is translated as CASSLEQAQETQYF. The V and J genes are TRBV5-5 and TRBJ2-5; TRBD1 might be the D (5 bases). The V and J ends lost 0 bases and 1 base respectively, with 7 bases between them. Per the germline V gene, CDR1 is SGHKS and CDR2 is YYEKEE (reference sequence). The CDR3 length is 14 residues.

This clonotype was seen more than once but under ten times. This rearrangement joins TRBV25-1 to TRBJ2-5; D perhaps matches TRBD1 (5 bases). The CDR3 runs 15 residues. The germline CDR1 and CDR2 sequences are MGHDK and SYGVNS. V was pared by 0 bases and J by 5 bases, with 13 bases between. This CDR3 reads CASSEYRAGLETQYF. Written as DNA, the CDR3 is TGTGCCAGCAGTGAATATAGGGCAGGGCTGGAGACCCAGTACTTC. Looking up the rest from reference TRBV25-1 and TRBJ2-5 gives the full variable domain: EADIYQTPRYLVIGTGKKITLECSQTMGHDKMYWYQQDPGMELHLIHYSYGVNSTEKGDLSSESTVSRIRTEHFPLTLESARPSHTSQYLCASSEYRAGLETQYFGPGTRLLVL.

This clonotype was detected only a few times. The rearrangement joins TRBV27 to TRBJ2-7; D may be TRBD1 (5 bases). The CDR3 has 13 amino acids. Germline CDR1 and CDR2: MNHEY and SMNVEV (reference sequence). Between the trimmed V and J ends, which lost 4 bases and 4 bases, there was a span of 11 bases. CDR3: CASSYGHRYEQYF. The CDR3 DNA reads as TGTGCCAGCAGTTACGGACACCGGTACGAGCAGTACTTC.

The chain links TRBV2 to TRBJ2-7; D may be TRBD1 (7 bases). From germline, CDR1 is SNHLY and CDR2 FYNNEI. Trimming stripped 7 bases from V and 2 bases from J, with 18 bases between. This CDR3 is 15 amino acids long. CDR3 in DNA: TGTGCCAGCATGGGAGGAACGGACAGGCCCTACGAGCAGTACTTC. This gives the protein CASMGGTDRPYEQYF.